The rows below give T cell receptor beta chains drawn from one sample of a study of radiotherapy plus CTLA-4 blockade in lung cancer. The method was immunoSEQ multiplex PCR; TCRdb's version includes in-frame clones alone and lacks a portion of them. The sample holds around 100,000 clones, more than 65% seen once. The sequenced sample was peripheral blood, obtained from a patient treated with radiotherapy plus ipilimumab. All receptors come from a human donor with non-small cell lung cancer that progressed on radiotherapy plus ipilimumab. Some clones in this sample may be carry-over from other donors' samples. CDR3s include the opening cysteine and the closing phenylalanine or tryptophan. Each record gives: clone size, V gene, D gene, J gene, CDR3 protein, CDR3 DNA. A D gene is named only where the DNA matches it firmly. Clone size is shown for a subset of rows, as once, few, many or a class of expanded clone.

clone size: few; V gene: TRBV4-3; D gene: TRBD2; J gene: TRBJ2-1; CDR3 protein: CASSQDPNGGAGEQFF; CDR3 DNA: TGCGCCAGCAGCCAAGATCCTAACGGGGGGGCCGGTGAGCAGTTCTTC
clone size: -; V gene: TRBV7-2; D gene: TRBD1; J gene: TRBJ1-1; CDR3 protein: CASSRQGMNTEAFF; CDR3 DNA: TGTGCCAGCAGCCGACAGGGAATGAACACTGAAGCTTTCTTT
clone size: -; V gene: TRBV2; D gene: -; J gene: TRBJ1-5; CDR3 protein: CASGDGDQPQHF; CDR3 DNA: TGTGCCAGCGGGGACGGTGATCAGCCCCAGCATTTT
clone size: few; V gene: TRBV9; D gene: TRBD1; J gene: TRBJ1-6; CDR3 protein: CASSALGQGISPLHF; CDR3 DNA: TGTGCCAGCAGCGCCTTGGGACAGGGCATTTCACCCCTCCACTTT
clone size: -; V gene: TRBV7-2; D gene: -; J gene: TRBJ2-7; CDR3 protein: CASSLGSGNYEQYF; CDR3 DNA: TGTGCCAGCAGCTTAGGATCGGGGAACTACGAGCAGTACTTC
clone size: -; V gene: TRBV7-2; D gene: -; J gene: TRBJ2-1; CDR3 protein: CASSSQGIGDEQFF; CDR3 DNA: TGTGCCAGCAGCTCCCAGGGTATCGGTGATGAGCAGTTCTTC
clone size: once; V gene: TRBV5-5; D gene: -; J gene: TRBJ1-2; CDR3 protein: CASTVGPTEFYGYTF; CDR3 DNA: TGTGCCAGCACTGTTGGCCCCACGGAATTCTATGGCTACACCTTC
clone size: -; V gene: TRBV2; D gene: -; J gene: TRBJ2-5; CDR3 protein: CASSFEARETQYF; CDR3 DNA: TGTGCCAGCAGCTTCGAGGCTAGGGAGACCCAGTACTTC
clone size: -; V gene: TRBV6-1; D gene: -; J gene: TRBJ1-1; CDR3 protein: CASTPSTLNTEAFF; CDR3 DNA: TGTGCCAGCACCCCCAGTACTTTGAACACTGAAGCTTTCTTT
clone size: large; V gene: TRBV4-3; D gene: -; J gene: TRBJ1-4; CDR3 protein: CASSQDPLSTNEKLFF; CDR3 DNA: TGCGCCAGCAGCCAGGACCCACTATCAACTAATGAAAAACTGTTTTTT
clone size: -; V gene: TRBV9; D gene: TRBD2; J gene: TRBJ2-3; CDR3 protein: CASSPKPTSGGRTDTQYF; CDR3 DNA: TGTGCCAGCAGCCCCAAGCCGACTAGCGGGGGCCGCACAGATACGCAGTATTTT
clone size: -; V gene: TRBV9; D gene: TRBD1; J gene: TRBJ2-1; CDR3 protein: CASSTTGDSYNEQFF; CDR3 DNA: TGTGCCAGCAGCACCACAGGGGATTCCTACAATGAGCAGTTCTTC
clone size: -; V gene: TRBV28; D gene: -; J gene: TRBJ2-3; CDR3 protein: CASSSPGHFTDTQYF; CDR3 DNA: TGTGCCAGCAGTTCCCCGGGACACTTCACAGATACGCAGTATTTT
clone size: many; V gene: TRBV10-3; D gene: TRBD1; J gene: TRBJ2-7; CDR3 protein: CAISGGTGGRYF; CDR3 DNA: TGTGCCATCAGTGGGGGGACAGGGGGCAGGTACTTC
clone size: -; V gene: TRBV7-9; D gene: -; J gene: TRBJ2-3; CDR3 protein: CASSLAGGRDTQYF; CDR3 DNA: TGTGCCAGCAGCTTAGCAGGGGGGCGAGATACGCAGTATTTT
clone size: -; V gene: TRBV7-8; D gene: -; J gene: TRBJ1-2; CDR3 protein: CASSLDGRNSYGYTF; CDR3 DNA: TGTGCCAGCAGCTTAGATGGGAGAAATAGCTATGGCTACACCTTC
clone size: once; V gene: TRBV20-1; D gene: -; J gene: TRBJ1-2; CDR3 protein: CSASQAAGYTF; CDR3 DNA: TGCAGTGCTAGTCAGGCCGCGGGCTACACCTTC
clone size: -; V gene: TRBV2; D gene: -; J gene: TRBJ2-3; CDR3 protein: CASSEGLSSSDTQYF; CDR3 DNA: TGTGCCAGCAGTGAAGGACTATCCTCTTCAGATACGCAGTATTTT
clone size: -; V gene: TRBV6-1; D gene: -; J gene: TRBJ2-5; CDR3 protein: CASSEASSREEETQYF; CDR3 DNA: TGTGCCAGCAGTGAAGCATCATCCAGGGAAGAAGAGACCCAGTACTTC
clone size: -; V gene: TRBV5-8; D gene: -; J gene: TRBJ2-3; CDR3 protein: CASSLTGTDTQYF; CDR3 DNA: TGTGCCAGCAGCTTGACTGGCACAGATACGCAGTATTTT
clone size: -; V gene: TRBV9; D gene: -; J gene: TRBJ1-6; CDR3 protein: CASSRGGASNSPLHF; CDR3 DNA: TGTGCCAGCAGTCGAGGGGGGGCGTCTAATTCACCCCTCCACTTT
clone size: -; V gene: TRBV6-5; D gene: TRBD1; J gene: TRBJ2-7; CDR3 protein: CASSFHRGQSLRRQYF; CDR3 DNA: TGTGCCAGCAGTTTTCACAGGGGACAAAGCTTACGTCGGCAGTACTTC
clone size: -; V gene: TRBV7-9; D gene: -; J gene: TRBJ2-3; CDR3 protein: CASSLVGGVGTQYF; CDR3 DNA: TGTGCCAGCAGCTTAGTCGGCGGGGTTGGTACGCAGTATTTT